This T cell receptor beta chain was captured by sequencing in a study of cytomegalovirus exposure and HLA in healthy donors. A remark on this clone: Its antigen remains unidentified.

Study-level results: Only CMV serostatus was available as immune exposure information. In a later analysis, HLA-associated TCR beta chains were more clonally expanded than equally common others. The authors later linked a missense DCLRE1C variant to TCR beta V- and J-gene trimming. Reported performance of the classifier showed diagnosis of cytomegalovirus status with high specificity and sensitivity.

V was clipped by 5 bases and J by 0 bases; unmatched bases: 6. The CDR3 length is 15 residues. Germline values: CDR1 MNHEY, CDR2 SMNVEV (reference sequence). Primers included in the PCR were 60 Vbeta and 13 Jbeta primers. Only in-frame clones appear in the TCRdb table, and some are missing; sequencing was by immunoSEQ multiplex PCR. In the table there are 35,000 to 45,000 clones, 45% to 65% of which are singletons. The receptor was derived from a human donor in good health. The chain has TRBV27 and TRBJ2-7; 8 bases line up with TRBD1. Sequenced input: PBMCs. DNA for the CDR3: TGTGCCAGCAGTCCCCCCGGGACAGGCTCCTACGAGCAGTACTTC. It specifies CASSPPGTGSYEQYF.